The source of this T cell receptor beta chain is a study of siplizumab effects on memory and regulatory T cells. Whole-study findings and limits: Neither a naive nor a memory phenotype was assignable to roughly 80-96% of proliferating CD4+ or CD8+ clones.

The V end was cut by 3 bases, the J end by 5 bases, with 11 bases between. The germline V gene encodes CDR1 MRHNA and CDR2 SNTAGT. The CDR3 covers 14 residues. About this clone itself: Its antigen is currently unknown.

Assay used: immunoSEQ multiplex PCR; TCRdb lists only in-frame clones, some missing. Of 90,000 to 95,000 clones in the sample, around 97% were seen once. The sequence came from a human donor in good health. The chain combines TRBV6-4 with TRBJ2-1, with D tentatively TRBD2 (6 bases). The sample consisted of naive CD4+ T cells sorted from blood. CDR3 bases: TGTGCCAGCAGTGAGTCTAGCGTGGACAATGAGCAGTTCTTC. Protein product: CASSESSVDNEQFF.